What follows are 27 T cell receptor beta chains derived from one specimen sequenced in a study of T cells after yellow fever vaccination. One entry per CDR3 protein, called by TCRdb with MiXCR from the 5' RACE reads. Among approximately 160,000 distinct CDR3 sequences, 7% to 10% were seen once, and the ten largest hold roughly 33%. The sample was CD8+ T cells sorted from PBMCs, taken 45 days after the yellow fever booster vaccination. The receptors were gathered from a young man who received the YFV17D yellow fever vaccine.

This clonotype was observed a handful of times. The V and J genes are TRBV6-6 and TRBJ2-1, with 9 bases fitting TRBD2. V dropped 0 bases and J dropped 3; count of bases not matched to a gene: 3. The length of the CDR3 is 16 residues. Germline V gene data show CDR1 as MNHNY and CDR2 as SVGAGI (reference sequence). CDR3 sequence (DNA): TGTGCCAGCAGTTACTCGCGTAGCGGGGGCTACAATGAGCAGTTCTTC. The encoded protein is CASSYSRSGGYNEQFF.

This clonotype was found a few times. This chain joins TRBV7-9 and TRBJ2-1, with D hard to call. The CDR3 has 14 residues. V lost 5 bases, J lost 5 bases, and 13 bases lay in between. Germline loops: CDR1 SEHNR, CDR2 FQNEAQ (reference sequence). The CDR3 nucleotides are TGTGCCAGCAGCCTCGCCGGGTTAAACAATGAGCAGTTCTTC. Translating it yields CASSLAGLNNEQFF.

This clonotype appeared a few times. The chain employs TRBV9 and TRBJ1-5; D not certain. The germline V gene encodes CDR1 SGDLS and CDR2 YYNGEE. The CDR3 has 13 residues. The V gene lost 4 bases and the J gene lost 7 bases, with 12 bases spanning the gap. The CDR3 is CASSSSGMQPQHF. DNA of the CDR3: TGTGCCAGCAGCTCGAGCGGGATGCAGCCCCAGCATTTT. Based on the CDR3 plus reference TRBV9 and TRBJ1-5, the full variable domain is DSGVTQTPKHLITATGQRVTLRCSPRSGDLSVYWYQQSLDQGLQFLIQYYNGEERAKGNILERFSAQQFPDLHSELNLSSLELGDSALYFCASSSSGMQPQHFGDGTRLSIL.

The CDR3 sequence is CASRNTYEQYF. DNA of the CDR3: TGTGCCAGCAGGAATACCTACGAGCAGTACTTC. The chain couples TRBV27 to TRBJ2-7, with D unclear. The CDR3 sequence is 11 residues long. The V end was cut by 6 bases, the J end by 2 bases, with 5 bases between. The V gene's germline CDR1 is MNHEY and CDR2 SMNVEV (reference sequence).

This clonotype showed up just a few times. The V call is TRBV9, the J call TRBJ2-7; D is uncertain. Trimming took off 0 bases at V and 2 bases at J, with 6 bases between the two ends. CDR1 is SGDLS and CDR2 is YYNGEE in the germline V gene. CDR3 length: 13 amino acids. Written as DNA, the CDR3 is TGTGCCAGCAGCGTAGACGGCGCCTACGAGCAGTACTTC. Protein sequence: CASSVDGAYEQYF.

This clonotype occurred a few times. The gene calls are TRBV6-2 or TRBV6-3 and TRBJ2-7, with a weak D call TRBD2 (5 bases). There are 14 residues in the CDR3. Per the germline V gene, CDR1 is MNHEY and CDR2 is SVGEGT. The V and J ends lost 2 bases and 0 bases respectively, with 8 bases between them. The CDR3 reads CASSYASGSYEQYV. The CDR3 nucleotides read TGTGCCAGCAGTTACGCGAGCGGCTCCTACGAGCAGTACGTC.

The chain carries TRBV25-1 and TRBJ2-7; weak D call: TRBD2 (6 bases). The germline CDR1 and CDR2 sequences are MGHDK and SYGVNS. The CDR3 consists of 16 residues. Deletions cut 1 base from V and 3 bases from J, with 16 bases between. The DNA for the CDR3 is TGTGCCAGCAGTGAATTGGGAGGACGAAGCTACTACGAGCAGTACTTC. Protein sequence: CASSELGGRSYYEQYF.

This clonotype was seen more than once but under ten times. The chain links TRBV27 to TRBJ2-7, with D perhaps TRBD1 (5 bases). Germline V gene data show CDR1 as MNHEY and CDR2 as SMNVEV (reference sequence). The V and J ends lost 3 bases and 1 base respectively, with 13 bases between them. This CDR3 contains 15 residues. The CDR3: CASSFLGRQSYEQYV. The CDR3, as DNA: TGTGCCAGCAGTTTCCTAGGCCGACAGTCCTACGAGCAGTACGTC.

V and J are TRBV5-1 and TRBJ2-2; TRBD1 aligns across 8 bases. CDR3 length equals 15 residues. CDR1 and CDR2 (germline): SGHRS, YFSETQ. J gave up 1 base and V 2 bases, and 1 base lay outside the gene matches. CDR3 in amino acids: CASSFTGGNTGELFF. The CDR3 nucleotides read TGCGCCAGCAGCTTTACAGGGGGGAACACCGGGGAGCTGTTTTTT.

DNA of the CDR3: TGTGCCAGCAGTTTGGTCGGGGATCACTACGAGCAGTACTTC. Protein: CASSLVGDHYEQYF. The chain links TRBV9 to TRBJ2-7; perhaps TRBD2 as D (5 bases). CDR1 is SGDLS, CDR2 YYNGEE, per germline. The CDR3 covers 14 residues. V was shortened by 5 bases and J by 3 bases, with 15 bases between the two germline ends.

This clonotype was seen repeatedly, ten times or more. J is TRBJ2-4 and V is TRBV21-1; no check of the table's D call, TRBD2, against the DNA was made. TRBV21-1 is an annotated pseudogene. The CDR3 totals 17 residues. CDR3 protein: CASTSLAGGPPKNIQYF. The CDR3 DNA follows: TGTGCCAGCACTAGTCTAGCGGGGGGGCCCCCGAAAAACATTCAGTACTTC.

This clonotype appeared a few times. J is TRBJ2-3 and V is TRBV20-1; 12 nucleotides match TRBD2. Germline loops: CDR1 DFQATT, CDR2 SNEGSKA (reference sequence). CDR3 length: 15 residues. Unmatched junction bases numbered 5, after V lost 3 bases and J lost 4 bases. The CDR3 coding sequence is TGCAGTGCTAGGGTTCTAGCGGGGGGGCCAGATACGCAGTATTTT. Its protein is CSARVLAGGPDTQYF.

Only one count was recorded for this clonotype. The chain is built from TRBV7-9 and TRBJ1-2; a weak D match, TRBD1 (6 bases). CDR1 is SEHNR, CDR2 FQNEAQ, per germline (reference sequence). V was pared by 1 base and J by 4 bases, with 16 bases between. The CDR3 loop spans 16 amino acids. Here the CDR3 DNA reads TGTGCCAGCAGCTTAGGGGCTGGGGGGCTCGGCTATGGCTACACCTTC. Amino acids: CASSLGAGGLGYGYTF.

This clonotype has a handful of counts. This chain joins TRBV6-6 and TRBJ1-1; D not resolved. Trimming pared 4 bases from V and 3 bases from J, leaving 9 bases between. CDR1 is MNHNY, CDR2 SVGAGI, per germline (reference sequence). The CDR3 consists of 13 residues. CDR3 sequence: CASSSLGYTEAFF. The CDR3 DNA follows: TGTGCCAGCAGTTCACTTGGGTACACTGAAGCTTTCTTT.

This clonotype has more than one count but fewer than ten. The rearrangement links TRBV7-9 to TRBJ2-3; no firm D call. This CDR3 is built from 15 residues. CDR1 and CDR2 (germline): SEHNR, FQNEAQ (reference sequence). Trimming took 5 bases from V and 4 from J, leaving 16 bases between them. This CDR3 is CASSQLVSPSDTQYF. The CDR3 nucleotides are TGTGCCAGCAGCCAGCTAGTAAGTCCCTCAGATACGCAGTATTTT.

J is TRBJ2-2 and V is TRBV4-1; TRBD1 matches 7 bases. The CDR3 length is 18 residues. J lost 6 bases, V lost 3 bases, and 16 bases had no gene match. The germline V gene has CDR1 MGHRA and CDR2 YSYEKL. The CDR3 is CASSHLAPDRVFAGELFF. The CDR3 DNA reads as TGCGCCAGCAGCCATCTCGCCCCTGACAGGGTTTTCGCCGGGGAGCTGTTTTTT.

This clonotype has more than one count but fewer than ten. The chain has TRBV12-5 and TRBJ1-3, with D possibly TRBD1 on 6 matching bases. The germline V and J ends were trimmed by 3 bases and 2 bases, with 17 bases remaining between them. Per the germline V gene, CDR1 is LGHNT and CDR2 is FRNRAP. CDR3 length equals 17 residues. The CDR3 DNA is TGTGCTAGTGGTTTAGTTTTAGCGAGGGGGGCTGGAAACACCATATATTTT. This encodes CASGLVLARGAGNTIYF.

V and J are TRBV10-1 and TRBJ2-3; a possible D gene is TRBD2 (5 bases). The CDR3 length is 15 residues. V lost 6 bases, J lost 5 bases, and 18 bases lay in between. Germline CDR1 is WNHNN and CDR2 is SYGVQD (reference sequence). The CDR3 region has the DNA TGCGCCAGCAGCGACCTCGGAGAAGAGGGAGATACGCAGTATTTT. Its protein product is CASSDLGEEGDTQYF.

J is TRBJ2-2 and V is TRBV19; D is ambiguous. CDR1 is LNHDA and CDR2 is SQIVND in the germline V gene (reference sequence). The V gene lost 7 bases and the J gene lost 1 base, with 7 bases spanning the gap. The CDR3 spans 13 residues. The CDR3 nucleotides read TGTGCCAGTAACCCCGGGAACACCGGGGAGCTGTTTTTT. Its protein product is CASNPGNTGELFF.

This clonotype was seen only a few times. J is TRBJ1-4 and V is TRBV4-2; a weak D match, TRBD1 (5 bases). The CDR3 sequence is 15 residues long. Trimming stripped 2 bases from V and 7 bases from J, with 14 bases between. The germline gives CDR1 LGHNA, CDR2 YNFKEQ. CDR3 DNA sequence: TGTGCCAGCAGCCAAACGACGGGACCCTCTGAAAAACTGTTTTTT. The encoded protein is CASSQTTGPSEKLFF.

This clonotype was found a few times. The V gene is TRBV4-1, the J gene TRBJ2-5; 9 bases agree with TRBD2. CDR1 MGHRA and CDR2 YSYEKL come from the germline V gene. There are 17 residues in the CDR3. The trim removed 0 bases at V and 2 bases at J, leaving 7 bases unmatched. CDR3 residues: CASSQDQSGGPQETQYF. CDR3 sequence (DNA): TGCGCCAGCAGCCAAGATCAGAGCGGGGGGCCACAAGAGACCCAGTACTTC.

This clonotype was counted a single time. One end of the junction does not line up with germline, which may come from a read error. This chain uses TRBV12-3 or TRBV12-4 with TRBJ1-1; tentative D call: TRBD1 (5 bases). This CDR3 is 13 amino acids long. The DNA for the CDR3 is TGTGCCAGCAGTTTTGGGACGGGCACTGGAGCTTTCTTT. It specifies CASSFGTGTGAFF.

The table lists this clonotype with a few counts. This chain connects TRBV5-1 to TRBJ1-1; a possible D gene is TRBD1 (5 bases). The V end was cut by 3 bases, the J end by 5 bases, with 14 bases between. Germline lookup yields CDR1 SGHRS and CDR2 YFSETQ. CDR3 size: 14 residues. Written as DNA, the CDR3 is TGCGCCAGCAGCTCCCGTCAGGGAATGACTGAAGCTTTCTTT. As protein: CASSSRQGMTEAFF.

This clonotype was recorded a few times. The rearrangement joins TRBV7-9 to TRBJ2-7, with unresolved D. V shed 0 bases and J shed 0 bases, with 3 bases lying between them. Germline-derived CDR1 and CDR2 are SEHNR and FQNEAQ (reference sequence). The CDR3 spans 13 residues. The CDR3 DNA reads as TGTGCCAGCAGCTTAGCGGACTCCTACGAGCAGTACTTC. Its translation is CASSLADSYEQYF.

This clonotype appeared a few times. V and J are TRBV24-1 and TRBJ2-3; the D gene is possibly TRBD1 (6 bases). CDR1 KGHDR and CDR2 SFDVKD come from the germline V gene. CDR3 length: 16 residues. The V end lost 4 bases, the J end lost 0 bases, and 13 bases lay between the germline ends. This CDR3 reads CATSDFRDISTDTQYF. In nucleotides, the CDR3 is TGTGCCACCAGTGACTTCCGGGACATTAGCACAGATACGCAGTATTTT.

V usage is TRBV12-3 or TRBV12-4 and J usage is TRBJ1-1; D may be TRBD1 (5 bases). The CDR3 is 14 amino acids. Trimming stripped 4 bases from V and 2 bases from J, with 11 bases between. CDR3: CASSSGTVNTEAFF. The CDR3 nucleotides read TGTGCCAGCAGTTCAGGGACGGTTAACACTGAAGCTTTCTTT.

This clonotype was seen only a few times. V usage is TRBV2 and J usage is TRBJ1-1; 8 bases fit TRBD1. V lost 6 bases and J lost 6; bases outside the gene matches: 0. The CDR3 spans 11 residues. CDR1 SNHLY and CDR2 FYNNEI come from the germline V gene. As DNA, the CDR3 is TGTGCCAGCAGACAGGGGGCTGAAGCTTTCTTT. Its protein is CASRQGAEAFF.